The clone carrying this T cell receptor beta chain has a handful of counts. What it binds is unknown. Combining a sample-barcoded 5' primer with a J-beta primer mix, a second PCR ran for about 6 to 12 cycles. TCRdb passed the 5' RACE reads through MiXCR, listing each CDR3 protein once. The profile shows about 580,000 distinct CDR3 sequences, 45% to 55% of them singletons. This specimen comes from a study of blood T cells in healthy people across ages. Broader study findings: Investigators viewed diversity estimates from one million T cells as underestimates, the study reported.

A minimum of 6 micrograms of total RNA was extracted per sample. This sequence was found in an older man in good health. The source material was blood.

CDR3 in amino acids: CASSQDPLFTGGPNEQFF. For the CDR3, the DNA is TGTGCCAGCAGCCAAGATCCCCTCTTTACGGGGGGCCCAAATGAGCAGTTCTTC. The rearrangement uses TRBV3-1 and TRBJ2-1, with D tentatively TRBD2 (7 bases). This CDR3 is built from 18 residues. Per the germline V gene, CDR1 is LGHDT and CDR2 is YNNKEL (reference sequence). The ends were cut back, 0 bases at V and 7 bases at J, with 22 bases in the middle.